The 23 T cell receptor beta chains below come from one sample, sequenced in a study of metastatic and nonmetastatic thyroid tumors. TCRdb reassembled clones from the PCR reads with MiXCR. This table has under 20,000 clones, 25% to 30% appearing once. Not a single patient had been given any form of treatment at any point before undergoing thyroid surgery. Sequencing used tumor tissue. These receptors were collected from a male donor with papillary thyroid cancer or a benign thyroid nodule (not recorded which). Some clones in this sample may be carry-over from other donors' samples.

This clone was seen only a few times. The CDR3 coding sequence is TGCGCCAGCAGCTTTCAACCCCTAACGACAGGGGATTATGGCTACACCTTC. Its protein product is CASSFQPLTTGDYGYTF. V gene TRBV5-1 combines with J gene TRBJ1-2; 8 nucleotides line up with TRBD1. V gave up 2 bases and J gave up 5 bases; unmatched junction bases: 14. Per germline, CDR1 SGHRS and CDR2 YFSETQ. This CDR3 has 17 amino acids.

CDR3 amino acids: CASSYGTGHEQYF. The CDR3 bases are TGCGCCAGCAGTTACGGGACAGGTCATGAGCAGTACTTC. The chain is built from TRBV10-1 and TRBJ2-7; TRBD1 matches at 8 bases. This CDR3 is 13 amino acids long. The V and J ends lost 5 bases and 7 bases, in that order; junction bases with no gene match: 7. Germline CDR1 and CDR2: WNHNN and SYGVQD (reference sequence).

This clone was seen a few times. This chain connects TRBV20-1 to TRBJ2-1, with 14 bases aligning to TRBD2. The CDR3 length is 14 residues. The germline V gene encodes CDR1 DFQATT and CDR2 SNEGSKA (reference sequence). Trimming at V came to 3 bases and at J to 9 bases, leaving 4 bases not matched to a gene. CDR3 DNA sequence: TGCAGTGCTAGGGGGACTAGCGGGAGTGGTGAGCAGTTCTTC. Residues: CSARGTSGSGEQFF.

As DNA, the CDR3 is TGTGCCAGCAGTTTCCTAGCGGGAGGGCCATATACGCAGTATTTT. Its protein is CASSFLAGGPYTQYF. The V and J genes are TRBV2 and TRBJ2-3, with 12 bases fitting TRBD2. The V and J ends lost 5 bases and 7 bases, in that order; junction bases with no gene match: 7. Looked up from germline, CDR1 is SNHLY and CDR2 is FYNNEI. The length of the CDR3 is 15 residues.

Ten or more counts support this clone. The chain couples TRBV18 to TRBJ1-3, with D hard to call. The CDR3 is 17 amino acids. Germline values: CDR1 KGHSH, CDR2 LQKENI. The V and J ends lost 2 bases and 0 bases respectively, with 14 bases between them. Here the CDR3 reads CASSPSMGRISGNTIYF. CDR3 DNA: TGTGCCAGCTCACCATCAATGGGCCGAATCTCTGGAAACACCATATATTTT.

This clone was picked up a small number of times. The V call is TRBV18, the J call TRBJ2-1; 10 nucleotides match TRBD1. CDR3 length: 15 amino acids. Germline V gives CDR1 KGHSH, CDR2 LQKENI. Unmatched junction bases numbered 9, after V lost 6 bases and J lost 7 bases. The CDR3 sequence is CASSPGTGVRNEQFF. CDR3 in DNA: TGTGCCAGCTCCCCCGGGACAGGGGTTCGGAATGAGCAGTTCTTC.

The table lists this clone with a few counts. The chain uses TRBV20-1 and TRBJ1-1, with TRBD1 matching over 7 bases. Germline CDR1 is DFQATT and CDR2 is SNEGSKA (reference sequence). V shed 3 bases and J 5 bases; nucleotides not matched to a gene: 12. The CDR3 covers 15 residues. The CDR3 spells CSASPGGLRLTEAFF. CDR3 in DNA: TGCAGTGCTAGTCCAGGGGGGCTACGTCTGACTGAAGCTTTCTTT.

The chain couples TRBV11-2 to TRBJ2-1; D gene ambiguous. The CDR3 consists of 13 residues. CDR1 and CDR2 from the germline V gene are SGHAT and FQNNGV. The ends were cut back, 3 bases at V and 5 bases at J, with 8 bases in the middle. CDR3 loop: CASSFSRNNEQFF. CDR3 sequence (DNA): TGTGCCAGCAGCTTCTCGCGAAACAATGAGCAGTTCTTC.

This clone turned up a few times. V is TRBV6-1 and J is TRBJ1-2; no clear D. CDR1 is MNHNS, CDR2 SASEGT, per germline. The CDR3 covers 14 residues. V was cut by 0 bases and J by 8 bases, with 13 bases left in between. In nucleotides, the CDR3 is TGTGCCAGCAGTGAAGCTTCGTGGAGTTGGGGCTACACCTTC. Its translation is CASSEASWSWGYTF.

Many counts were recorded for this clone. The gene calls are TRBV7-2 and TRBJ1-1; D possibly corresponds to TRBD1 (6 bases). Germline lookup yields CDR1 SGHTA and CDR2 FQGNSA. Trimming took off 5 bases at V and 1 base at J, with 11 bases between the two ends. The CDR3 spans 14 residues. The CDR3 sequence is CASSQRTENTEAFF. CDR3 DNA sequence: TGTGCCAGCAGCCAGCGGACAGAGAACACTGAAGCTTTCTTT. Based on the CDR3 plus reference TRBV7-2 and TRBJ1-1, the full variable domain is GAGVSQSPSNKVTEKGKDVELRCDPISGHTALYWYRQSLGQGLEFLIYFQGNSAPDKSGLPSDRFSAERTGGSVSTLTIQRTQQEDSAVYLCASSQRTENTEAFFGQGTRLTVV.

This clone occurred a few times. The chain couples TRBV6-1 to TRBJ2-2, with 7 bases aligning to TRBD2. Germline CDR1 and CDR2: MNHNS and SASEGT. The CDR3 consists of 17 residues. V lost 1 base to trimming and J lost 1 base; unmatched junction nucleotides: 6. CDR3 sequence: CASSEVWPSGNTGELFF. In DNA, the CDR3 is TGTGCCAGCAGTGAAGTATGGCCTAGCGGGAACACCGGGGAGCTGTTTTTT.

On this clone: One end of the junction fails to match germline, which may point to a read error. The rearrangement joins TRBV3-1 to TRBJ2-3, with D perhaps TRBD2 (5 bases). There are 16 residues in the CDR3. From germline, CDR1 is LGHDT and CDR2 YNNKEL (reference sequence). CDR3 sequence (DNA): TGTGCCAACAGCCAAGATTTGGAGGCCCTCACAGATACGCAGTATTTT. Encoded protein: CANSQDLEALTDTQYF.

This clone was counted many times. The chain carries TRBV20-1 and TRBJ2-5, with TRBD1 identical over 7 bases. Germline V lookup: CDR1 DFQATT, CDR2 SNEGSKA (reference sequence). Trimming cost V 4 bases and J 5 bases; bases outside gene matches: 22. There are 18 residues in the CDR3. The CDR3 DNA is TGCAGTGCTACGTTACAGGGGTTTGATGCTGGACCGTACGAGACCCAGTACTTC. Its translation is CSATLQGFDAGPYETQYF.

This clone showed up just a few times. The gene calls are TRBV7-3 and TRBJ2-1; 9 positions agree with TRBD2. V lost 0 bases, J lost 10 bases, and 4 bases stayed unmatched. The CDR3 has 14 amino acids. Germline V gene sequence: CDR1 SGHTA, CDR2 FQGTGA. The CDR3 bases are TGTGCCAGCAGCTTAACGCTAGCGGGAAACGAGCAGTTCTTC. Encoded protein: CASSLTLAGNEQFF.

This chain uses TRBV5-1 with TRBJ2-7; D unresolved. The CDR3 runs to 16 residues. CDR1 SGHRS and CDR2 YFSETQ come from the germline V gene. V dropped 3 bases and J dropped 1 base, with 17 bases sitting between them. CDR3 coding DNA: TGCGCCAGCAGCTCGCTGGGCGCGGCGATATCCTACGAGCAGTACTTC. It specifies CASSSLGAAISYEQYF.

The chain carries TRBV6-2 or TRBV6-3 and TRBJ2-3; D may be TRBD2 (6 bases). V lost 2 bases, J lost 4 bases, and 13 bases lay in between. This CDR3 spans 15 amino acids. Germline V gene data show CDR1 as MNHEY and CDR2 as SVGEGT. CDR3 amino acids: CASSYRLEGPDTQYF. The CDR3 DNA reads TGTGCCAGCAGTTACCGTTTGGAGGGCCCAGATACGCAGTATTTT.

This clone was detected only a few times. The rearrangement links TRBV30 to TRBJ2-2; 7 bases are a match to TRBD1. This CDR3 region has 15 residues. Germline values: CDR1 GTSNPN, CDR2 SVGIG (reference sequence). J was trimmed by 5 bases and V by 0 bases; bases with no gene match: 6. Here the CDR3 reads CAWSVRGLGTGELFF. The CDR3 DNA reads TGTGCCTGGAGTGTCAGGGGGTTAGGGACCGGGGAGCTGTTTTTT.

The chain recombines TRBV2 with TRBJ1-2; D uncertain. The CDR3 sequence is 14 residues long. Germline values: CDR1 SNHLY, CDR2 FYNNEI. The V end lost 2 bases, the J end lost 3 bases, and 10 bases lay between the germline ends. CDR3 in amino acids: CASSEIIGDYGYTF. CDR3 coding DNA: TGTGCCAGCAGTGAAATCATTGGCGACTATGGCTACACCTTC.

The rearrangement joins TRBV9 to TRBJ2-1; D is perhaps TRBD2 (5 bases). V was pared by 2 bases and J by 0 bases, with 9 bases between. CDR3 length: 15 amino acids. Germline V gives CDR1 SGDLS, CDR2 YYNGEE. The CDR3 nucleotides are TGTGCCAGCAGCGTCCCGGGGAGCTCCTACAATGAGCAGTTCTTC. Translated, it gives CASSVPGSSYNEQFF.

Comments on this clone: As the CDR3 is not closed by the conserved phenylalanine or tryptophan, this likely results from a read error. No DNA is shown, since the ends of the CDR3 on it are uncertain; the CDR3 is the one TCRdb lists. The chain employs TRBV6-1 and TRBJ2-3; TRBD1, the D gene given by the table, was not confirmed from the DNA. The CDR3 totals 13 residues, both ends included. The germline gives CDR1 MNHNS, CDR2 SASEGT. The CDR3: CAISMKGADTEYL.

This clone was seen a few times. CDR3 sequence reads: CASSLAPTYEQYF. CDR3 DNA sequence: TGTGCCAGTAGTCTAGCGCCAACCTACGAGCAGTACTTC. This sequence joins TRBV19 and TRBJ2-7; perhaps TRBD2 as D (6 bases). V lost 5 bases, J lost 2 bases, and 10 bases lay in between. Germline values: CDR1 LNHDA, CDR2 SQIVND (reference sequence). The CDR3 sequence is 13 residues long.

A few counts support this clone. The conserved phenylalanine or tryptophan normally closing the CDR3 is absent here, so this likely arose from a read error. It is unclear where the CDR3 begins or ends on the DNA, so no DNA is shown, and the CDR3 is as TCRdb lists it. The chain has TRBV6-1 and TRBJ2-1. Germline assignment: CDR1 MNHNS and CDR2 SASEGT. The CDR3 spans 9 amino acids, including both terminal residues. CDR3 residues: CASSENRPS.

The chain links TRBV6-1 to TRBJ2-5; TRBD2 is a possible D gene (5 bases). The CDR3 is 16 amino acids. Trimming stripped 8 bases from V and 4 bases from J, with 23 bases between. Germline V CDR1 and CDR2: MNHNS, SASEGT. The CDR3 is CASRTHGGGSPETQYF. CDR3 in DNA: TGTGCCAGCCGAACCCATGGAGGTGGTTCCCCAGAGACCCAGTACTTC.